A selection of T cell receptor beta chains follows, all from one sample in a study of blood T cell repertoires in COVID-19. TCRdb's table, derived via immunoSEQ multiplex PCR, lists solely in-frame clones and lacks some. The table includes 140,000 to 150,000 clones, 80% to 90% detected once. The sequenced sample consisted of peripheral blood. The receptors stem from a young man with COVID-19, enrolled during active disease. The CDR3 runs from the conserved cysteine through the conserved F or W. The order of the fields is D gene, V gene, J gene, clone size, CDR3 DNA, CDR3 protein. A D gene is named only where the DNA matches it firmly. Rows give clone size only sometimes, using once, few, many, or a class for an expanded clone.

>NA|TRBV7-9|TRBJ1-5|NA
TGTGCCAGCAGCCCGGACATTCAAGGGGATCAGCCCCAGCATTTT
CASSPDIQGDQPQHF
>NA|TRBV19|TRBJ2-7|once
TGTGCCAGTAGTCCATTTTGGGGCAAGTACGAGCAGTACTTC
CASSPFWGKYEQYF
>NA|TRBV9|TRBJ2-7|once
TGTGCCAGCAGCGTAGATCAGGGCAACTACGAGCAGTACTTC
CASSVDQGNYEQYF
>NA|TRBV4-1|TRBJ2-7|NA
TGCGCCAGCAGCCAATTTACCGGTTCCTACGAGCAGTACTTC
CASSQFTGSYEQYF
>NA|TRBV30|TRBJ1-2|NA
TGTGCCTGGACAGGGATAGCTAACTATGGCTACACCTTC
CAWTGIANYGYTF
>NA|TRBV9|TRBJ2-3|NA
TGTGCCAGCAGCGTAGGAGTAGATACGCAGTATTTT
CASSVGVDTQYF
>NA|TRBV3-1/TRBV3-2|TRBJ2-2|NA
TGTGCCAGCGCAGGTTGGGACACCGGGGAGCTGTTTTTT
CASAGWDTGELFF
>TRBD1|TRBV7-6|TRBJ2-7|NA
TGTGCCAGCAGCGGGGCCGCCAGGGGGCCCTACGAGCAGTACTTC
CASSGAARGPYEQYF
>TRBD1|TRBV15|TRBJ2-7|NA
TGTGCCACCAGCAGAGCAGGACTGGACAGGGCGTACTTC
CATSRAGLDRAYF
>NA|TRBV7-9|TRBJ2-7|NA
TGTGCCAGCAGCTTAGATGGTAGAGCCTACGAGCAGTACTTC
CASSLDGRAYEQYF
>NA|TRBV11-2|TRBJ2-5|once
TGTGCCAGCAGCTTAGGGGGGAGGTCTGGAGAGACCCAGTACTTC
CASSLGGRSGETQYF
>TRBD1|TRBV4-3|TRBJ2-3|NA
TGCGCCAGCAGCCAGGGACAGGGTCGGGGAGATACGCAGTATTTT
CASSQGQGRGDTQYF
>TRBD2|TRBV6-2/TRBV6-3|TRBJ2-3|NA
TGTGCCAGCAGTAAATGGACTAGCGGGAGCGAGGCAGATACGCAGTATTTT
CASSKWTSGSEADTQYF
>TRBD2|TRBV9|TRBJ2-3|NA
TGTGCCAGCAGCGTAGGAGCGGGGGGGGGCACAGATACGCAGTATTTT
CASSVGAGGGTDTQYF
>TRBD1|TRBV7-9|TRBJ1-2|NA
TGTGCCAGCAGCACGAGGACAGGAGGCTATGGCTACACCTTC
CASSTRTGGYGYTF
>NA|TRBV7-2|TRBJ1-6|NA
TGTGCCAGCAGCCAAGACAGGCCAAATTCACCCCTCCACTTT
CASSQDRPNSPLHF
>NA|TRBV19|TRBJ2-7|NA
TGTGCCAGTAGTATCGAGGGAGTCTACGAGCAGTACTTC
CASSIEGVYEQYF
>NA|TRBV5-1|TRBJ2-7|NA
TGCGCCAGCAGCTTGTTATCCGGGGAGCAGTACTTC
CASSLLSGEQYF
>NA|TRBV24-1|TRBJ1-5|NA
TGTGCCACCGGACAGAATCAGCCCCAGCATTTT
CATGQNQPQHF
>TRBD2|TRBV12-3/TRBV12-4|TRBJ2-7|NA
TGTGCCAGCAGTCGAACCCAGGGCGGGGGGACGTACTTC
CASSRTQGGGTYF
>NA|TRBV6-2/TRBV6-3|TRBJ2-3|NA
TGTGCCAGCAGTTACTCTATCGGAGGGAGGCCCCATACGCAGTATTTT
CASSYSIGGRPHTQYF
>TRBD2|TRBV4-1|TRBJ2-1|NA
TGCGCCAGCAGCCAACTGACTAGCGGGAGGTTCAATGAGCAGTTCTTC
CASSQLTSGRFNEQFF
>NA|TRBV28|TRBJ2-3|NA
TGTGCCAGCAGTTTTTCAGGGCGTTGGCGGGACCCCCCACCATATACGCAGTATTTT
CASSFSGRWRDPPPYTQYF
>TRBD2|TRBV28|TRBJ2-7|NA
TGTGCCAGCAGTTGGGGACTAGCGGGAGGCCCCTACGAGCAGTACTTC
CASSWGLAGGPYEQYF